These 19 T cell receptor beta chains originate from one sample sequenced in a study of cytomegalovirus exposure and HLA in healthy donors (dated by TCRdb to 2015 to 2018). Library construction relied on the immunoSEQ multiplex PCR assay. Imported from immuneACCESS, the table was reduced by TCRdb to in-frame sequences with V and J called. These copies leave out some clones; in studies compared against another copy, an unresolved V gene accounts for under half, and the cause of the remainder is not known. For this sample there are over 150,000 clones; 86% appear just once. The top ten hold 20% to 25% of the sample. Sequencing used PBMCs. These receptors all come from a man aged 18 to 30 in good health and CMV-seropositive.

CDR3 bases: TGTGCCTGGAGTGGAGGGGGAGAACTGTTTTTT. Translation: CAWSGGGELFF. This sequence joins TRBV30 and TRBJ1-4; D is possibly TRBD1 (6 bases). V was cut by 1 base and J by 12 bases, with 9 bases left in between. Germline CDR1 is GTSNPN and CDR2 is SVGIG (reference sequence). The CDR3 runs 11 residues.

CDR3 DNA sequence: TGTGCCAGCAGTGTGCTGACAGGGGGGATGGATAGAGAGCAGTTCTTC. Protein: CASSVLTGGMDREQFF. V gene TRBV25-1 combines with J gene TRBJ2-1; 9 bases fit TRBD1. J gave up 10 bases and V 4 bases, and 14 bases lay outside the gene matches. CDR3 length: 16 amino acids. Germline values: CDR1 MGHDK, CDR2 SYGVNS. The full variable domain, its missing parts supplied by reference TRBV25-1 and TRBJ2-1, is EADIYQTPRYLVIGTGKKITLECSQTMGHDKMYWYQQDPGMELHLIHYSYGVNSTEKGDLSSESTVSRIRTEHFPLTLESARPSHTSQYLCASSVLTGGMDREQFFGPGTRLTVL.

The chain recombines TRBV5-1 with TRBJ2-7, with 7 bases lining up with TRBD2. J was trimmed by 7 bases and V by 3 bases; bases with no gene match: 7. Germline CDR1 SGHRS, CDR2 YFSETQ. The CDR3 sequence is 13 residues long. The CDR3 region has the DNA TGCGCCAGCAGCTCCGGACTAGAGGAAGAGCAGTACTTC. This codes for CASSSGLEEEQYF.

The chain has TRBV9 and TRBJ2-7; 7 bases are shared with TRBD1. Germline CDR1 is SGDLS and CDR2 is YYNGEE. The CDR3 has 14 amino acids. Unmatched junction bases numbered 2, after V lost 0 bases and J lost 2 bases. In DNA form, the CDR3 reads TGTGCCAGCAGCGTAGGGACAGGAACCTACGAGCAGTACTTC. It yields the protein CASSVGTGTYEQYF.

The chain has TRBV6-5 and TRBJ1-2; D ambiguous. Germline-derived CDR1 and CDR2 are MNHEY and SVGAGI. The V gene lost 5 bases and the J gene lost 2 bases, with 15 bases spanning the gap. The CDR3 extends over 15 amino acids. The CDR3 here is CASSLIATSNYGYTF. Written as DNA, the CDR3 is TGTGCCAGCAGTCTCATCGCGACTTCCAACTATGGCTACACCTTC.

The chain is built from TRBV7-9 and TRBJ2-6, with D uncertain. Trimming removed 4 bases at V and 2 bases at J, with 9 bases between. Per germline, CDR1 SEHNR and CDR2 FQNEAQ (reference sequence). This CDR3 contains 15 residues. CDR3 amino acids: CASSSRSAGANVLTF. CDR3 coding DNA: TGTGCCAGCAGCTCCCGGTCCGCTGGGGCCAACGTCCTGACTTTC.

The chain is built from TRBV6-5 and TRBJ1-1; weak D call: TRBD1 (5 bases). CDR3 length equals 13 residues. The germline CDR1 and CDR2 sequences are MNHEY and SVGAGI. The V end lost 7 bases, the J end lost 1 base, and 10 bases lay between the germline ends. CDR3 bases: TGTGCCAGCACCTTGACAGCGAACACTGAAGCTTTCTTT. Translating it yields CASTLTANTEAFF.

This chain uses TRBV7-8 with TRBJ2-7; possibly TRBD1 for D (5 bases). CDR1 and CDR2 (germline): SGHVS, FQNEAQ. The V and J ends lost 6 bases and 2 bases respectively, with 14 bases between them. CDR3 length equals 14 residues. The CDR3 loop is CASSPSDNPYEQYF. The CDR3 DNA is TGTGCCAGCAGTCCCTCGGACAATCCCTACGAGCAGTACTTC.

Points on this clone: The junction does not match germline at one end; this may be a read error. The same CDR3 arises from other DNA sequences in this sample as well. The genes are TRBV11-2 and TRBJ1-2; D is possibly TRBD1 (5 bases). The CDR3 sequence is 14 residues long. Germline V lookup: CDR1 SGHAT, CDR2 FQNNGV. The CDR3 here is CASSLDPQGDGYTF. As DNA, the CDR3 is TGTGCCAGCAGCTTAGATCCCCAGGGCGACGGCTATACCTTC.

V is TRBV28 and J is TRBJ2-7, with D possibly being TRBD1 (5 bases). This CDR3 is 12 amino acids long. From germline, CDR1 is MDHEN and CDR2 SYDVKM. V was trimmed by 10 bases and J by 3 bases, leaving 13 bases between them. CDR3 DNA: TGTGCCATTTCCCCCCAGGGCTACGAGCAGTACTTC. Translating it yields CAISPQGYEQYF.

V usage is TRBV7-9 and J usage is TRBJ1-3; possible D gene TRBD1, 5 bases. The length of the CDR3 is 15 residues. Germline assignment: CDR1 SEHNR and CDR2 FQNEAQ (reference sequence). Trimming took 6 bases from V and 1 from J, leaving 13 bases between them. The CDR3 bases are TGTGCCAGCAGTTTCACAGGTCGTTCTGGAAACACCATATATTTT. Translated: CASSFTGRSGNTIYF.

This chain uses TRBV18 with TRBJ2-7; D possibly corresponds to TRBD2 (7 bases). This CDR3 comprises 14 residues. Trimming shortened V by 4 bases and J by 7 bases, and 17 bases separated the two germline ends. Germline V CDR1 and CDR2: KGHSH, LQKENI. The DNA of the CDR3 is TGTGCCAGCTCACTTGCAGGAGGGGGAGGGGAGCAGTACTTC. Protein product: CASSLAGGGGEQYF.

The table lists this clone with a count of one. J is TRBJ1-3 and V is TRBV19; no clear D gene. The length of the CDR3 is 16 residues. Between the trimmed V and J ends, which lost 3 bases and 0 bases, there was a span of 12 bases. Looked up from germline, CDR1 is LNHDA and CDR2 is SQIVND (reference sequence). CDR3 sequence reads: CASSISAGDSGNTIYF. The CDR3 region has the DNA TGTGCCAGTAGTATCTCCGCCGGAGACTCTGGAAACACCATATATTTT.

The chain recombines TRBV4-3 with TRBJ1-4; D is perhaps TRBD1 (5 bases). Germline assignment: CDR1 LGHNA and CDR2 YSLEER. With 0 bases removed from V and 8 bases from J, the gap between germline ends came to 13 bases. This CDR3 region has 15 residues. The CDR3 reads CASSQDLLGLEKLFF. The CDR3 DNA is TGCGCCAGCAGCCAAGATCTTCTGGGGCTAGAAAAACTGTTTTTT.

The chain combines TRBV18 with TRBJ2-1; the match to TRBD1 covers 7 bases. Germline CDR1 is KGHSH and CDR2 is LQKENI. V gave up 1 base and J gave up 1 base; unmatched junction bases: 1. The CDR3 consists of 15 residues. The CDR3 reads CASSPRTGSYNEQFF. CDR3 nucleotides: TGTGCCAGCTCACCACGGACAGGTTCCTACAATGAGCAGTTCTTC.

This chain uses TRBV15 with TRBJ1-6; the match to TRBD1 covers 7 bases. Germline CDR1 LNHNV, CDR2 YYDKDF (reference sequence). The CDR3 covers 14 residues. Losses at the gene ends were 0 bases for V and 7 bases for J; bases not matched to a gene: 0. The CDR3 loop is CATSRDRGNSPLHF. CDR3 nucleotide sequence: TGTGCCACCAGCAGAGACAGGGGGAATTCACCCCTCCACTTT.

The chain uses TRBV18 and TRBJ2-7, with 9 bases matching TRBD1. After removal of 6 bases from V and 3 bases from J, the junction contained 6 bases not matched to a gene. The CDR3 totals 14 residues. The V gene's germline CDR1 is KGHSH and CDR2 LQKENI. The chain's CDR3 is CASSLVDRGYEQYF. CDR3 coding DNA: TGTGCCAGCTCCCTGGTGGACAGGGGCTACGAGCAGTACTTC.

The chain is built from TRBV19 and TRBJ1-1; D is perhaps TRBD1 (5 bases). Trimming removed 5 bases at V and 2 bases at J, with 12 bases between. Germline CDR1 and CDR2: LNHDA and SQIVND (reference sequence). CDR3 length: 14 residues. The CDR3 nucleotides read TGTGCCAGTAGTTCTAGGACACTCAACACTGAAGCTTTCTTT. This sequence encodes CASSSRTLNTEAFF.

This sequence joins TRBV2 and TRBJ2-6, with 8 bases that match TRBD1. The CDR3 is made up of 19 amino acids. Germline CDR1 reads SNHLY; CDR2 reads FYNNEI. Trimming took 5 bases from V and 1 from J; bases not matched to a gene: 13. CDR3 sequence: CASSFRQGSYGSGANVLTF. The CDR3 DNA follows: TGTGCCAGCAGTTTCCGACAGGGGTCTTATGGATCTGGGGCCAACGTCCTGACTTTC.